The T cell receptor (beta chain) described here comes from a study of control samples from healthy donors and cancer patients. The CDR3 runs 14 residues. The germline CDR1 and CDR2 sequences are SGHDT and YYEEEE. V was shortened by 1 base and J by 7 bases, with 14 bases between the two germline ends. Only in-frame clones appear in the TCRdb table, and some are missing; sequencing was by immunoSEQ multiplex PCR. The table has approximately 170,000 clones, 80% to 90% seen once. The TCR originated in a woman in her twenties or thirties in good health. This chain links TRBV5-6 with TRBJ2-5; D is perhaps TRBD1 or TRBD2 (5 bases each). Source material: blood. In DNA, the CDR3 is TGTGCCAGCAGCTTGTATGGCGAGGGACGGACCCAGTACTTC. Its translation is CASSLYGEGRTQYF.